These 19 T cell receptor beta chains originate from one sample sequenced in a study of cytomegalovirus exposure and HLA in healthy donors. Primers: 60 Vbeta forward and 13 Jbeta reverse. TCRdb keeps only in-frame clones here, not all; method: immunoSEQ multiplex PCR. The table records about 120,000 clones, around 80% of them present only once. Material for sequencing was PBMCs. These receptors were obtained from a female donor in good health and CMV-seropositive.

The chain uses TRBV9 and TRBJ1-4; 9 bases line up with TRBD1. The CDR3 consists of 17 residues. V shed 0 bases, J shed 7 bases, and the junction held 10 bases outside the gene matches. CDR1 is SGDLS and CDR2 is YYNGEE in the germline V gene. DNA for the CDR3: TGTGCCAGCAGCGTAGGGGTGAAGGAGACAGGGGGTGAAAAACTGTTTTTT. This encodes CASSVGVKETGGEKLFF. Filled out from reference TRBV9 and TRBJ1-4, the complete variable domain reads DSGVTQTPKHLITATGQRVTLRCSPRSGDLSVYWYQQSLDQGLQFLIQYYNGEERAKGNILERFSAQQFPDLHSELNLSSLELGDSALYFCASSVGVKETGGEKLFFGSGTQLSVL.

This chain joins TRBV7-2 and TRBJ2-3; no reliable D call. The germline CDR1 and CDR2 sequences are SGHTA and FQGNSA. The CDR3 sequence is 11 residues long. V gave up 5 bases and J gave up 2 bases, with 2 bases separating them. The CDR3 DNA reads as TGTGCCAGCAGCCTCACAGATACGCAGTATTTT. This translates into CASSLTDTQYF.

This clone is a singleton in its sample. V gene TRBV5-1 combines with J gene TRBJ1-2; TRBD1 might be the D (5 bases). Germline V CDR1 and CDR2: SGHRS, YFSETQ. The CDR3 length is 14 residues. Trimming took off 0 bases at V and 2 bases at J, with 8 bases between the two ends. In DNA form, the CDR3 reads TGCGCCAGCAGCTTGGGCCAGGGCAACTATGGCTACACCTTC. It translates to CASSLGQGNYGYTF.

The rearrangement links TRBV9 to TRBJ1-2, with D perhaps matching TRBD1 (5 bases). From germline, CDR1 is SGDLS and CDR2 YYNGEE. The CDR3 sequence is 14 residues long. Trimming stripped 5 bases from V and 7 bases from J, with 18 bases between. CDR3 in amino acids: CASSPQGTGGGYTF. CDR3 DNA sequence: TGTGCCAGCAGTCCCCAAGGGACGGGGGGTGGCTACACCTTC.

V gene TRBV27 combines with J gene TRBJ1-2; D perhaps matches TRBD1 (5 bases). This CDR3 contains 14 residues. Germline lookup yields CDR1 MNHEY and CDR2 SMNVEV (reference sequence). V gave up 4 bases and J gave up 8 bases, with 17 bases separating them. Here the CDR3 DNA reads TGTGCCAGCAGTTCCCAGGGAGGAGGGAGGGGCTACACCTTC. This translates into CASSSQGGGRGYTF.

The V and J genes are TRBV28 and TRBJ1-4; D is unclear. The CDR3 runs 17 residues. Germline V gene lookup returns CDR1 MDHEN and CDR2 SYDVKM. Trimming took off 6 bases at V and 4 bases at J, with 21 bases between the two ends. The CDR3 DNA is TGTGCCAGCAGGCCTTTACCCGTGGGGAGGAGTAATGAAAAACTGTTTTTT. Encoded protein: CASRPLPVGRSNEKLFF.

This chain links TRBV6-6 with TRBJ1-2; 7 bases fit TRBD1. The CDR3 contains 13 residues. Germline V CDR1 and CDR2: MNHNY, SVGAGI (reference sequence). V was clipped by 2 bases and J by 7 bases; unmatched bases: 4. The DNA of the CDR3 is TGTGCCAGCAGTTACGAGGGGGCGGTTGGCTACACCTTC. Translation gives CASSYEGAVGYTF.

The CDR3 spells CASKSLDSPNEKLFF. The CDR3 DNA follows: TGCGCCAGCAAATCGCTGGACAGCCCGAATGAAAAACTGTTTTTT. The rearrangement links TRBV5-1 to TRBJ1-4, with a weak D call TRBD1 (6 bases). The CDR3 is 15 residues long. V was clipped by 6 bases and J by 5 bases, with 17 bases between them. Germline lookup yields CDR1 SGHRS and CDR2 YFSETQ.

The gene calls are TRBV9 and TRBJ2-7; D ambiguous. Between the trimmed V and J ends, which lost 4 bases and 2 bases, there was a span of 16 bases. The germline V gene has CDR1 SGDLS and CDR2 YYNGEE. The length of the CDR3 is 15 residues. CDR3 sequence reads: CASSPRFDSAYEQYF. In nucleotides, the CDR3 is TGTGCCAGCAGCCCCCGATTTGATTCAGCCTACGAGCAGTACTTC.

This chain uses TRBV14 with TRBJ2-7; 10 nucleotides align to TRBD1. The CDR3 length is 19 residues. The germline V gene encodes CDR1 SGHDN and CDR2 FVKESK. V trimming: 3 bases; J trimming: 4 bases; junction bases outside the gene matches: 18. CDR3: CASSQRPGQGRVWEYEQYF. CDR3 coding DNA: TGTGCCAGCAGCCAGAGACCGGGACAGGGGCGAGTCTGGGAGTACGAGCAGTACTTC.

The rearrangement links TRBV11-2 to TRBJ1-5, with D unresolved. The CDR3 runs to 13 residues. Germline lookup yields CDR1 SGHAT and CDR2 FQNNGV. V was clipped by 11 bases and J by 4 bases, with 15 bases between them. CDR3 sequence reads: CAATVRYNQPQHF. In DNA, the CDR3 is TGTGCCGCTACTGTCAGGTATAATCAGCCCCAGCATTTT.

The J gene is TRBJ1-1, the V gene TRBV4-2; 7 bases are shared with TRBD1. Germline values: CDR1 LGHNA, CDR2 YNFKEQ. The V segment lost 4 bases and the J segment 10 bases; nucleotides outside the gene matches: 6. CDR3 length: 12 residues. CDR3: CASSLGDRGAFF. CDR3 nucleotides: TGTGCCAGCAGCCTAGGGGACAGAGGAGCTTTCTTT.

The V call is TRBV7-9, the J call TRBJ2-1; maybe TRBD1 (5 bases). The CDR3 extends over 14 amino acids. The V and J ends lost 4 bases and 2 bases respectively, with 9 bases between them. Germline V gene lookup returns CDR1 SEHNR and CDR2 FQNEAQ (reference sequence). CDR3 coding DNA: TGTGCCAGCAGCTCACAGGTCCCCTACAATGAGCAGTTCTTC. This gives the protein CASSSQVPYNEQFF.

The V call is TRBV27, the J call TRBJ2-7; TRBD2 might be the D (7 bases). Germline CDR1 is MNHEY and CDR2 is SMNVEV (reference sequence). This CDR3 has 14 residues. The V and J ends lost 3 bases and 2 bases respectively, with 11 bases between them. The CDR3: CASSFRGATYEQYF. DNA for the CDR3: TGTGCCAGCAGTTTCCGGGGGGCCACCTACGAGCAGTACTTC.

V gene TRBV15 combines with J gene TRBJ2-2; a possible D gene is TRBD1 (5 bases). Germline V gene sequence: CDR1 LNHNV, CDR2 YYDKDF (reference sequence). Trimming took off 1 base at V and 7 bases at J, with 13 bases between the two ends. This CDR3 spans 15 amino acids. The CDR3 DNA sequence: TGTGCCACCAGCAGAGGCACAGGCATTGTCGGGGAGCTGTTTTTT. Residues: CATSRGTGIVGELFF. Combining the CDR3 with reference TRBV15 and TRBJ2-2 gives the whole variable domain DAMVIQNPRYQVTQFGKPVTLSCSQTLNHNVMYWYQQKSSQAPKLLFHYYDKDFNNEADTPDNFQSRRPNTSFCFLDIRSPGLGDTAMYLCATSRGTGIVGELFFGEGSRLTVL.

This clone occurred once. The CDR3 region is CSAFRGETQYF. The CDR3 DNA is TGCAGTGCTTTCAGGGGAGAGACGCAGTATTTT. The rearrangement joins TRBV20-1 to TRBJ2-3, with a weak D call TRBD1 (6 bases). V was cut by 5 bases and J by 9 bases, with 12 bases left in between. The CDR3 is made up of 11 amino acids. CDR1 DFQATT and CDR2 SNEGSKA come from the germline V gene (reference sequence).

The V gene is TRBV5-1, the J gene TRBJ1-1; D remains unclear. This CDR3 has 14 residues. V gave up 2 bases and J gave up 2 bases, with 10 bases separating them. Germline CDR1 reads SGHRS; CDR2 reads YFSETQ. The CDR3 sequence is CASSLQPLNTEAFF. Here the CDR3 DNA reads TGCGCCAGCAGCTTACAGCCCCTTAACACTGAAGCTTTCTTT. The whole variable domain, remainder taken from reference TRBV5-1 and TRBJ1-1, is KAGVTQTPRYLIKTRGQQVTLSCSPISGHRSVSWYQQTPGQGLQFLFEYFSETQRNKGNFPGRFSGRQFSNSRSEMNVSTLELGDSALYLCASSLQPLNTEAFFGQGTRLTVV.

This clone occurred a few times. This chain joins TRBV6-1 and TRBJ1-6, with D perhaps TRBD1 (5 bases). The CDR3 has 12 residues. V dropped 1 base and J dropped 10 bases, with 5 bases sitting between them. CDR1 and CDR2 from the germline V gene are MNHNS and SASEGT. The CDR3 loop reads CASSEGQSPLHF. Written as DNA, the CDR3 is TGTGCCAGCAGTGAAGGACAGTCACCCCTCCACTTT.

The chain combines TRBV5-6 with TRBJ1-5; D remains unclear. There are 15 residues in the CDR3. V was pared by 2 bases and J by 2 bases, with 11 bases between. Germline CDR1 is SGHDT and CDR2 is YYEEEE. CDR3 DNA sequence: TGTGCCAGCAGCTTTTCGGGTGGAGGCAATCAGCCCCAGCATTTT. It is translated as CASSFSGGGNQPQHF.